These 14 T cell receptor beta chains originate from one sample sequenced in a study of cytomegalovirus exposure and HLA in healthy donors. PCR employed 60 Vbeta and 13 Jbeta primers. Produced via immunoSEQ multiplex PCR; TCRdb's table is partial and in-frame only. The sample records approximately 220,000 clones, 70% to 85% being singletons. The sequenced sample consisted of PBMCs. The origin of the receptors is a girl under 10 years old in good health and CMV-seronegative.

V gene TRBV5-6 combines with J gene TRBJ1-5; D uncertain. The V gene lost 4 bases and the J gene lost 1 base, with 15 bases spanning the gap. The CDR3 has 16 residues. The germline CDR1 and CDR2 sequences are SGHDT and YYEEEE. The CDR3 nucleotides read TGTGCCAGCAGCGAGGGAGGAGTTAACAGCAATCAGCCCCAGCATTTT. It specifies CASSEGGVNSNQPQHF.

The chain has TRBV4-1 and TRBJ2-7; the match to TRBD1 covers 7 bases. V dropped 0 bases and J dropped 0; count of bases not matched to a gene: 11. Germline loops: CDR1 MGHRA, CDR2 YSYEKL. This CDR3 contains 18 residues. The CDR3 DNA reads TGCGCCAGCAGCCAAGAATCCCTGACAGGGTTCAGCTCCTACGAGCAGTACTTC. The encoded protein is CASSQESLTGFSSYEQYF.

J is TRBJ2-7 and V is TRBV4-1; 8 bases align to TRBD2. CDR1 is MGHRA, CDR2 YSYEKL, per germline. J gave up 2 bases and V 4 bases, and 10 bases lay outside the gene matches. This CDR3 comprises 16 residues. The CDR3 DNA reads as TGCGCCAGCAGCCGCGTCCCGGGACTAGAAACCTACGAGCAGTACTTC. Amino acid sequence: CASSRVPGLETYEQYF.

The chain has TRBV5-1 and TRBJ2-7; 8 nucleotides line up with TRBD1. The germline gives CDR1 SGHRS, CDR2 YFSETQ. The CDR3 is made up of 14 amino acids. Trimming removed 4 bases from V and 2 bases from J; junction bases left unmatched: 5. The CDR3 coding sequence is TGCGCCAGCAGCGTTGAGACAGGGGCCTACGAGCAGTACTTC. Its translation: CASSVETGAYEQYF. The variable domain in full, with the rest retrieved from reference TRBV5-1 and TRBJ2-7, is KAGVTQTPRYLIKTRGQQVTLSCSPISGHRSVSWYQQTPGQGLQFLFEYFSETQRNKGNFPGRFSGRQFSNSRSEMNVSTLELGDSALYLCASSVETGAYEQYFGPGTRLTVT.

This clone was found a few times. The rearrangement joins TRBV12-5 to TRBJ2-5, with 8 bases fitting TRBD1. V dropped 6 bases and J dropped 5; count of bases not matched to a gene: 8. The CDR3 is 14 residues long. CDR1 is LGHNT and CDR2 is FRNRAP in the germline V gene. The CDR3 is CASGPGQGGETQYF. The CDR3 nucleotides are TGTGCTAGTGGACCTGGACAGGGCGGGGAGACCCAGTACTTC. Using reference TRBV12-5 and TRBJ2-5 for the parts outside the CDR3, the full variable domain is DARVTQTPRHKVTEMGQEVTMRCQPILGHNTVFWYRQTMMQGLELLAYFRNRAPLDDSGMPKDRFSAEMPDATLATLKIQPSEPRDSAVYFCASGPGQGGETQYFGPGTRLLVL.

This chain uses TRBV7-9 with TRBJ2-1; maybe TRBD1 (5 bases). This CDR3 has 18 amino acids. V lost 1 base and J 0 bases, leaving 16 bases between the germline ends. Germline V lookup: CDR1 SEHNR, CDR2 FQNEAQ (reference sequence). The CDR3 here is CASSLVMSGIVSYNEQFF. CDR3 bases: TGTGCCAGCAGCTTAGTAATGTCAGGGATCGTCTCCTACAATGAGCAGTTCTTC.

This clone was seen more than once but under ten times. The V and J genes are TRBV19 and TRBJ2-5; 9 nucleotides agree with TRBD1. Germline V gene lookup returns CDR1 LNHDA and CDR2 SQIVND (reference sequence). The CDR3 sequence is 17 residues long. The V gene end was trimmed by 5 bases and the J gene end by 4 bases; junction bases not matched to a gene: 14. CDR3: CASSLQPPGQGRETQYF. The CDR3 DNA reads TGTGCCAGTAGTCTACAACCCCCGGGACAGGGTCGAGAGACCCAGTACTTC.

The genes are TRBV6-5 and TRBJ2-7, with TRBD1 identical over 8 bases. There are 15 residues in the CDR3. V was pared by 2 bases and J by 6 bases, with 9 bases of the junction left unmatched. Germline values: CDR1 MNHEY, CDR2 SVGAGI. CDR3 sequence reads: CASSYAGRGRTEQYF. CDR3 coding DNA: TGTGCCAGCAGTTACGCTGGCAGGGGGCGCACCGAGCAGTACTTC.

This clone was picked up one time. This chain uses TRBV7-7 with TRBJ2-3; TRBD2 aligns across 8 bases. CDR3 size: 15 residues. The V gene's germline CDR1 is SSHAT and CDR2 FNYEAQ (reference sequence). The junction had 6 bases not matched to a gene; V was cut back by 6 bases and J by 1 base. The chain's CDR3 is CASSSSGSRTDTQYF. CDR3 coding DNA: TGTGCCAGCAGTTCCAGCGGGAGCCGCACAGATACGCAGTATTTT. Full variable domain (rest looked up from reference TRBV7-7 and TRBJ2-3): GAGVSQSPRYKVTKRGQDVTLRCDPISSHATLYWYQQALGQGPEFLTYFNYEAQPDKSGLPSDRFSAERPEGSISTLTIQRTEQRDSAMYRCASSSSGSRTDTQYFGPGTRLTVL.

CDR3 sequence reads: CASSLYGQGIKRTEAFF. The CDR3 bases are TGTGCCAGCAGCTTGTACGGACAGGGGATAAAGAGGACTGAAGCTTTCTTT. This rearrangement joins TRBV5-6 to TRBJ1-1; 9 nucleotides match TRBD1. V was clipped by 1 base and J by 5 bases; unmatched bases: 12. This CDR3 has 17 amino acids. CDR1 SGHDT and CDR2 YYEEEE come from the germline V gene.

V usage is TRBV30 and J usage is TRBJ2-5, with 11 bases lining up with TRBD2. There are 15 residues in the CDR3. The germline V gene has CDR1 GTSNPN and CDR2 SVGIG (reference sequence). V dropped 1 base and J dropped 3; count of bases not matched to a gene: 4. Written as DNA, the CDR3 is TGTGCCTGGAGTGCCCTAGCGGGAGGCAAAGAGACCCAGTACTTC. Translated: CAWSALAGGKETQYF. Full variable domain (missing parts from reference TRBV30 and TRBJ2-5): SQTIHQWPATLVQPVGSPLSLECTVEGTSNPNLYWYRQAAGRGLQLLFYSVGIGQISSEVPQNLSASRPQDRQFILSSKKLLLSDSGFYLCAWSALAGGKETQYFGPGTRLLVL.

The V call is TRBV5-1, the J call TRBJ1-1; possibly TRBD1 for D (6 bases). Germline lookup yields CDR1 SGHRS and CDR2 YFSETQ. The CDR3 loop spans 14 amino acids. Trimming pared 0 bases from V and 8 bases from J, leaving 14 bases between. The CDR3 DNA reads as TGCGCCAGCAGCTTGGTGGGGGCCCGAGACGAAGCTTTCTTT. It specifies CASSLVGARDEAFF.

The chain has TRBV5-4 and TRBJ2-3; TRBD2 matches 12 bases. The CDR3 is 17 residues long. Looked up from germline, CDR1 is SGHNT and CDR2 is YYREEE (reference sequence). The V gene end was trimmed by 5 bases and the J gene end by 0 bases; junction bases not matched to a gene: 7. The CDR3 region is CASRRTSGGISTDTQYF. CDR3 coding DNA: TGTGCCAGCAGGCGAACTAGCGGGGGGATTAGCACAGATACGCAGTATTTT.

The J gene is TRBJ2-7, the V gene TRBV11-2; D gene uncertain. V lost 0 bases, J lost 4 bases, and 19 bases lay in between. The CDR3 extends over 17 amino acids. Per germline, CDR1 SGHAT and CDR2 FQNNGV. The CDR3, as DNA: TGTGCCAGCAGCTTAGACAGCCCCGGTTTAGTGCGGTACGAGCAGTACTTC. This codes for CASSLDSPGLVRYEQYF.